Presented here are 4 T cell receptor beta chains from one specimen sequenced in a study of cytomegalovirus exposure and HLA in healthy donors. Libraries were prepared by immunoSEQ multiplex PCR; TCRdb keeps only in-frame clonotypes and omits some of them. The table includes about 140,000 clones, roughly 79% detected once. Sequenced sample: PBMCs. The receptors here all came from a man aged 25-40 years in good health and CMV-seropositive.

The chain carries TRBV21-1 and TRBJ2-7; the table calls TRBD1, which could not be checked here. TRBV21-1 is classified as a pseudogene. The length of the CDR3 is 15 residues. The CDR3, as DNA: TGTGCCAGCAACCGGGACAGGGGCTCTTTCGACCTTCAGTACTTC. Its translation is CASNRDRGSFDLQYF.

The gene calls are TRBV6-5 and TRBJ1-2; D possibly corresponds to TRBD1 (6 bases). This CDR3 spans 14 amino acids. Germline V gives CDR1 MNHEY, CDR2 SVGAGI. V shed 5 bases and J shed 8 bases, with 18 bases lying between them. This CDR3 reads CASSRYSGGQGYTF. Here the CDR3 DNA reads TGTGCCAGCAGTCGGTATTCGGGGGGGCAAGGCTACACCTTC.

The chain is built from TRBV7-2 and TRBJ2-2, with D perhaps TRBD2 (5 bases). Germline V CDR1 and CDR2: SGHTA, FQGNSA. This CDR3 contains 14 residues. Between the trimmed V and J ends, which lost 2 bases and 3 bases, there was a span of 7 bases. This CDR3 reads CASSLRGDTGELFF. CDR3 bases: TGTGCCAGCAGCTTACGGGGAGACACCGGGGAGCTGTTTTTT.

This chain joins TRBV6-6 and TRBJ2-5; D unclear. Germline assignment: CDR1 MNHNY and CDR2 SVGAGI (reference sequence). V lost 0 bases and J 5 bases, leaving 10 bases between the germline ends. CDR3 size: 14 residues. The CDR3 spells CASSYSTGYETQYF. DNA of the CDR3: TGTGCCAGCAGTTACTCGACCGGGTATGAGACCCAGTACTTC.